This TCR beta chain was captured in a study of blood T cell repertoires in COVID-19. Study overall: Acute and convalescent COVID-19 specimens originated in the United States, Italy and Spain. The cDNA or gDNA used as material had been derived from T cells, B-cell-depleted T cells, or PBMCs.

The authors' processing: Amplification from reference gene primers served as the basis for estimated nucleated cell counts. The assay was immunoSEQ multiplex PCR, and TCRdb's table has in-frame clones only and misses some. V and J calls and clone size are copied from that table; D and trimming were computed from the DNA. Among approximately 170,000 clones listed, around 85% were seen once. V was trimmed by 1 base and J by 7 bases, leaving 20 bases between them. The CDR3 extends over 18 amino acids. Per the germline V gene, CDR1 is SGHVS and CDR2 is FQNEAQ. A Seattle source enrolled patients during active infection and followed them longitudinally.

The TCR was taken from an elderly man with COVID-19, enrolled during active disease. Specimen: peripheral blood. The gene calls are TRBV7-8 and TRBJ1-6; maybe TRBD1 (6 bases). The CDR3 nucleotides read TGTGCCAGCAGCTTAGGAGGGGGTCAGGGAAGGAGGAATTCACCCCTCCACTTT. It codes for CASSLGGGQGRRNSPLHF.